This paragraph covers one T cell receptor (beta chain) sequence. This record belongs to a study of monozygotic twins with inflammatory bowel disease. Investigators pulled total RNA out of whole blood and did not sort T cells. Approximately 3,200 ng of total RNA went into each TCR library. Added by template switching were UMIs that each held a 6-nucleotide sample barcode. Reanalyzing the 5' RACE reads, TCRdb keeps one entry per CDR3 protein, without DNA. The data show approximately 85,000 distinct CDR3 sequences, and the top ten clones hold 7.4%. The sequencing sample was made of blood. The source is a human donor with ulcerative colitis or Crohn's disease, or a healthy co-twin of an affected twin (not recorded which).

The CDR3 region is CATRQGRTEAFF. The rearrangement uses TRBV6-6 and TRBJ1-1; the TRBD1 assignment by TCRdb is unverifiable without DNA. CDR3 length: 12 amino acids. In germline, CDR1 is MNHNY, CDR2 SVGAGI (reference sequence).